This entry lists 15 T cell receptor beta chains sequenced from one sample in a study of shared clonotypes between healthy human individuals. As defined, naive CD8 cells were CD45RO-negative and positively selected for CCR7, with terminally differentiated effector memory CD45RA+ cells excluded. Measured with immunoSEQ multiplex PCR; TCRdb has only the in-frame clones, and not every one. Of millions of clones listed, about 93% are singletons. Sequencing was done on a sample of naive CD8+ T cells from PBMCs. The receptors shown here come from a man between 18 and 35 years old in good health. Some clones in this sample may be carry-over from other donors' samples.

This chain connects TRBV28 to TRBJ2-5; D might be TRBD1 (6 bases). The V gene's germline CDR1 is MDHEN and CDR2 SYDVKM. V dropped 2 bases and J dropped 2 bases, with 21 bases sitting between them. The CDR3 totals 18 residues. The CDR3 region has the DNA TGTGCCAGCAGTTTAGCAAGAACGACTGGACAGATACAAGAGACCCAGTACTTC. This encodes CASSLARTTGQIQETQYF.

The chain couples TRBV28 to TRBJ2-7; D is unclear. Germline CDR1 is MDHEN and CDR2 is SYDVKM. The CDR3 loop spans 14 amino acids. The V end lost 6 bases, the J end lost 2 bases, and 14 bases lay between the germline ends. The CDR3 nucleotides are TGTGCCAGCAGGGACCGGGCGTCAGCCTACGAGCAGTACTTC. The encoded protein is CASRDRASAYEQYF.

Worth noting for this clone: Other DNA sequences in this specimen translate into the identical CDR3. V usage is TRBV5-1 and J usage is TRBJ2-7, with D hard to call. Germline-derived CDR1 and CDR2 are SGHRS and YFSETQ. This CDR3 region has 13 residues. Trimming took 0 bases from V and 2 from J, leaving 6 bases between them. In DNA form, the CDR3 reads TGCGCCAGCAGCTTGGAAAGTACCTACGAGCAGTACTTC. Its protein product is CASSLESTYEQYF.

The chain links TRBV29-1 to TRBJ2-5; 7 nucleotides agree with TRBD2. Gene TRBJ2-7 matches the end of the DNA better, so the J call may be wrong. This CDR3 region has 12 residues. Germline V gene data show CDR1 as SQVTM and CDR2 as ANQGSEA. This chain's CDR3 is CSVEWTRNEQYF. In nucleotides, the CDR3 is TGCAGCGTTGAGTGGACTAGAAACGAGCAGTACTTC.

The gene calls are TRBV30 and TRBJ2-7, with D possibly called TRBD1 or TRBD2 (5 bases each). CDR1 GTSNPN and CDR2 SVGIG come from the germline V gene (reference sequence). The CDR3 has 13 amino acids. V lost 0 bases and J lost 5, with 11 bases in between. Here the CDR3 DNA reads TGTGCCTGGAGTGTAGCTCGGGGCCACGAGCAGTACTTC. This sequence encodes CAWSVARGHEQYF.

This chain links TRBV5-5 with TRBJ2-1; D could derive from TRBD1 or TRBD2 (5 bases each). The CDR3 contains 17 residues. The V end was cut by 5 bases, the J end by 7 bases, with 25 bases between. Germline CDR1 and CDR2: SGHKS and YYEKEE (reference sequence). In DNA, the CDR3 is TGTGCCAGCAGTCCGAAACACGGGGCCTCTTTGGATAATGAGCAGTTCTTC. Amino acid sequence: CASSPKHGASLDNEQFF.

The gene calls are TRBV10-3 and TRBJ2-7; D might be TRBD1 or TRBD2, each matching 5 bases. The CDR3 has 13 amino acids. Germline V gives CDR1 ENHRY, CDR2 SYGVKD. V lost 4 bases and J 3 bases, leaving 10 bases between the germline ends. The CDR3 nucleotides read TGTGCCATCAGTGGAGGGGCGGGCTACGAGCAGTACTTC. Translation gives CAISGGAGYEQYF.

This chain joins TRBV19 and TRBJ2-7; D unclear. Trimming took 1 base from V and 7 from J, leaving 11 bases between them. CDR1 is LNHDA, CDR2 SQIVND, per germline (reference sequence). The CDR3 has 13 amino acids. The CDR3 DNA is TGTGCCAGTAGTATAGTGTTGTGGCGAGAGCAGTACTTC. Translating gives CASSIVLWREQYF.

J is TRBJ2-5 and V is TRBV7-9; TRBD2 might be the D (7 bases). The germline CDR1 and CDR2 sequences are SEHNR and FQNEAQ (reference sequence). The CDR3 loop spans 14 amino acids. The V and J ends lost 6 bases and 6 bases respectively, with 17 bases between them. CDR3 region: CASRGGTTFQTQYF. In DNA form, the CDR3 reads TGTGCCAGCAGGGGAGGGACAACCTTCCAGACCCAGTACTTC.

The genes are TRBV19 and TRBJ1-4; D is undetermined. This CDR3 spans 14 amino acids. Between the trimmed V and J ends, which lost 6 bases and 7 bases, there was a span of 15 bases. CDR1 LNHDA and CDR2 SQIVND come from the germline V gene (reference sequence). DNA for the CDR3: TGTGCCAGTAGGTTACAGCAATACGGTGAAAAACTGTTTTTT. Translating gives CASRLQQYGEKLFF.

This clone was observed once. V usage is TRBV28 and J usage is TRBJ1-5; no definite D call. V lost 6 bases and J 5 bases, leaving 11 bases between the germline ends. Looked up from germline, CDR1 is MDHEN and CDR2 is SYDVKM. The CDR3 has 13 amino acids. The CDR3 here is CASRQRVYQPQHF. DNA of the CDR3: TGTGCCAGCAGACAGAGGGTCTATCAGCCCCAGCATTTT.

The V gene is TRBV5-1, the J gene TRBJ2-3; unclear D gene. Looked up from germline, CDR1 is SGHRS and CDR2 is YFSETQ. The V and J ends lost 0 bases and 8 bases respectively, with 10 bases between them. CDR3 length: 13 amino acids. For the CDR3, the DNA is TGCGCCAGCAGCTTGGCTGGGGTGGGTACGCAGTATTTT. Amino acids: CASSLAGVGTQYF.

The chain is built from TRBV5-1 and TRBJ1-1; tentative D call: TRBD1 (6 bases). V lost 4 bases, J lost 1 base, and 14 bases lay in between. Germline CDR1 reads SGHRS; CDR2 reads YFSETQ. The CDR3 contains 15 residues. The CDR3, as DNA: TGCGCCAGCAGCCTCCGACAGGCGGCGAACACTGAAGCTTTCTTT. This sequence encodes CASSLRQAANTEAFF.

The rearrangement uses TRBV28 and TRBJ1-2; weak D call: TRBD1 (6 bases). The length of the CDR3 is 14 residues. Trimming took off 6 bases at V and 2 bases at J, with 13 bases between the two ends. Germline-derived CDR1 and CDR2 are MDHEN and SYDVKM. The CDR3 DNA is TGTGCCAGCAGGCAGGACAGAACGAACTATGGCTACACCTTC. Translated: CASRQDRTNYGYTF.

This chain links TRBV5-6 with TRBJ2-2; weak D call: TRBD2 (5 bases). V lost 4 bases and J 7 bases, leaving 20 bases between the germline ends. Germline V gives CDR1 SGHDT, CDR2 YYEEEE. The CDR3 totals 16 residues. CDR3 residues: CASSPLEGSFVGELFF. Written as DNA, the CDR3 is TGTGCCAGCAGCCCCCTTGAGGGCTCTTTTGTCGGGGAGCTGTTTTTT. Using reference TRBV5-6 and TRBJ2-2 for the parts outside the CDR3, the full variable domain is DAGVTQSPTHLIKTRGQQVTLRCSPKSGHDTVSWYQQALGQGPQFIFQYYEEEERQRGNFPDRFSGHQFPNYSSELNVNALLLGDSALYLCASSPLEGSFVGELFFGEGSRLTVL.